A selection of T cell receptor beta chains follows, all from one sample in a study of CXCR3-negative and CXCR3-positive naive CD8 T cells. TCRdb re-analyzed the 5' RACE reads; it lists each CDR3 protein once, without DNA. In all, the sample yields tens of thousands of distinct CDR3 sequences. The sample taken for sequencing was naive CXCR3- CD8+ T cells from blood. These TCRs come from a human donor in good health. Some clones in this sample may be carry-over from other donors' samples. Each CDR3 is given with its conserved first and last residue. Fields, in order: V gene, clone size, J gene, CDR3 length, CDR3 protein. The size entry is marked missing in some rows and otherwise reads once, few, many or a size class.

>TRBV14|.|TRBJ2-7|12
CASSLTDHEQYF
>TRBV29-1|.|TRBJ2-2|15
CSVESQGTVAGELFF
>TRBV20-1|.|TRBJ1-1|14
CSAGNGQMNTEAFF
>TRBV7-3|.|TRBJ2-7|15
CASSKGVGEYHEQYF
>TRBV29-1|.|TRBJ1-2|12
CSAPRDRGSYTF
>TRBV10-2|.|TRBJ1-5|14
CASTQGVGNQPQHF
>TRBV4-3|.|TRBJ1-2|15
CASSQESRDNYGYTF
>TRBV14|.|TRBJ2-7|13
CASSPGSGYEQYF
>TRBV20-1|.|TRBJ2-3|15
CSARGTSVSTDTQYF
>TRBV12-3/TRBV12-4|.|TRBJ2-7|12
CASSQTRYEQYF
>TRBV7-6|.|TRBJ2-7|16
CASSSRTGDNTYEQYF
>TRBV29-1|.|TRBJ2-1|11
CSVIAANEQFF
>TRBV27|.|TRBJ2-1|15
CASSLFGTLYNEQFF
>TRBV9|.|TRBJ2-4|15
CASTKTGLEGNIQYF
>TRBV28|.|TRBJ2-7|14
CASSWARLPYEQYF
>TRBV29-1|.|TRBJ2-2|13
CSVLAANTGELFF
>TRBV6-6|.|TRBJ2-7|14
CASSRGSPLYEQYF
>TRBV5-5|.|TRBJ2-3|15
CASSLGTAATDTQYF
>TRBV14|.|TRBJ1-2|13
CASRGTGNYGYTF
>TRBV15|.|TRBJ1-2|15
CATSRETGPNYGYTF
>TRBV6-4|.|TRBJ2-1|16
CASSDSWESSYNEQFF
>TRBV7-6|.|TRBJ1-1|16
CASSPNSPGRHTEAFF
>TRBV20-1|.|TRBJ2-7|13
CSARGGASYEQYF
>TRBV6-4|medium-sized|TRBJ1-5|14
CASKSPTGDQPQHF
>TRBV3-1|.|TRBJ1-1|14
CASSQLTGFTEAFF
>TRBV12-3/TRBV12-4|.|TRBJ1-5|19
CASSHALWSGQYSNQPQHF
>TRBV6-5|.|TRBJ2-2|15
CASSPGTGDTGELFF
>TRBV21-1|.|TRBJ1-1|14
CASSKMRVGTEAFF
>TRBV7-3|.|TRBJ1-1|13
CASSPQPGSEAFF
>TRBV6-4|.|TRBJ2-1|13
CASSDSSYNEQFF
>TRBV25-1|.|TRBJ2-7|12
CASTGGVFEQYF
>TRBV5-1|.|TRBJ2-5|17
CASSPPREEGPQETQYF
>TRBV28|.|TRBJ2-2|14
CASSLLGTGGELFF
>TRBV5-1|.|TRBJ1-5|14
CASSDGQSNQPQHF
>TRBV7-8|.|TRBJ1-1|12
CASSPGTAEAFF
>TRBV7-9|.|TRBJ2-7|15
CASSQDRGPLDEQYF
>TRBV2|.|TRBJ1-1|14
CASSEARLNTEAFF
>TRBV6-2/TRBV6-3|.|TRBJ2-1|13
CASSAPGGNEQFF
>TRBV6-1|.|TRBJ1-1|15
CASSEGTGGNTEAFF
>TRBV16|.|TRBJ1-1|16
CASSQFVFDSNTEAFF
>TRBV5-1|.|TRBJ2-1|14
CASRPWLRGDEQFF
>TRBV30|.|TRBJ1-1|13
CAWEVDEGTEAFF
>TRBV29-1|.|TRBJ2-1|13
CSVSAGGPGEQFF
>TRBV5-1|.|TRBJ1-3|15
CASSLVGASGNTIYF
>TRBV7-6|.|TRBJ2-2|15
CASSPFAGYTGELFF
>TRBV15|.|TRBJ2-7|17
CATSRDQALGRLGEQYF
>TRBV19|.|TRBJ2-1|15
CASNPTSGNLREQFF
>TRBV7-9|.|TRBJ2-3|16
CASSPTWTGDPDTQYF
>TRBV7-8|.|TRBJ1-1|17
CASTELLDTYMNTEAFF
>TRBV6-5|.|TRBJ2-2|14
CASSYSSGSGELFF
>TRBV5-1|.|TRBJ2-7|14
CASSTGGGPYEQYF
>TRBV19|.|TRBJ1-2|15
CASSTLQTLNYGYTF